The 24 T cell receptor beta chains given below trace back to one sample, sequenced in a study of early T cells in non-severe SARS-CoV-2 infection. One entry per CDR3 protein results from TCRdb running MiXCR on the 5' RACE reads. Here the sample spans roughly 40,000 distinct CDR3 sequences, 5% to 6.5% being singletons. Input material: whole blood. Receptors originate from an adult who was a healthcare worker with PCR-confirmed SARS-CoV-2 infection or an uninfected control (not recorded which).

This clonotype was observed many times. V gene TRBV5-4 combines with J gene TRBJ2-6; a weak D match, TRBD1 (6 bases). V lost 6 bases and J 8 bases, leaving 18 bases between the germline ends. CDR3 length: 15 amino acids. CDR1 and CDR2 (germline): SGHNT, YYREEE (reference sequence). In DNA, the CDR3 is TGTGCCAGCACCCGATCAGGGGCTCCCTCCAACGTCCTGACTTTC. This codes for CASTRSGAPSNVLTF.

This clonotype is medium-sized in the sample. The rearrangement uses TRBV7-9 and TRBJ2-1, with TRBD1 identical over 7 bases. The CDR3 has 15 residues. Germline loops: CDR1 SEHNR, CDR2 FQNEAQ (reference sequence). Trimming removed 0 bases from V and 9 bases from J; junction bases left unmatched: 8. The CDR3 sequence: CASSLAQTGESEQFF. The CDR3 bases are TGTGCCAGCAGCTTAGCGCAAACAGGGGAGTCTGAGCAGTTCTTC. The complete variable domain, with remaining parts taken from reference TRBV7-9 and TRBJ2-1, reads DTGVSQNPRHKITKRGQNVTFRCDPISEHNRLYWYRQTLGQGPEFLTYFQNEAQLEKSRLLSDRFSAERPKGSFSTLEIQRTEQGDSAMYLCASSLAQTGESEQFFGPGTRLTVL.

A few counts support this clonotype. The chain has TRBV21-1 and TRBJ2-3; TRBD1, the table's D call, lacks a check against the DNA. TRBV21-1 is reported as a pseudogene. This CDR3 has 15 amino acids. CDR3 protein: CASSKVQGATDTQYF. The DNA of the CDR3 is TGTGCCAGCAGCAAAGTGCAGGGTGCTACAGATACGCAGTATTTT.

This clonotype has a count of ten or more. The V gene is TRBV9, the J gene TRBJ2-5; no definite D call. CDR3 length: 10 amino acids. Germline V gives CDR1 SGDLS, CDR2 YYNGEE. V gave up 10 bases and J gave up 4 bases, with 8 bases separating them. In DNA, the CDR3 is TGTGCCGACCGCAGAGAGACCCAGTACTTC. Residues: CADRRETQYF. Full variable domain (outside the CDR3, taken from reference TRBV9 and TRBJ2-5): DSGVTQTPKHLITATGQRVTLRCSPRSGDLSVYWYQQSLDQGLQFLIQYYNGEERAKGNILERFSAQQFPDLHSELNLSSLELGDSALYFCADRRETQYFGPGTRLLVL.

This clonotype was detected ten times or more. As DNA, the CDR3 is TGTGCCAGCAGTCCCCTCCACAGGGGCTCTGGGGCCAACGTCCTGACTTTC. As protein: CASSPLHRGSGANVLTF. This chain connects TRBV28 to TRBJ2-6; 7 bases agree with TRBD1. V shed 5 bases and J 0 bases; nucleotides not matched to a gene: 7. The CDR3 loop spans 17 amino acids. Germline V CDR1 and CDR2: MDHEN, SYDVKM.

This clonotype has a count of ten or more. This chain connects TRBV29-1 to TRBJ2-5; D unclear. Trimming pared 2 bases from V and 2 bases from J, leaving 6 bases between. This CDR3 region has 12 residues. CDR1 and CDR2 (germline): SQVTM, ANQGSEA. As DNA, the CDR3 is TGCAGCGTTGAATGGCAGCAAGAGACCCAGTACTTC. The encoded protein is CSVEWQQETQYF.

The chain joins TRBV14 to TRBJ2-1, with no clear D. Trimming left V 0 bases short and J 5 bases short, with 17 bases between. This CDR3 is 17 amino acids long. CDR1 SGHDN and CDR2 FVKESK come from the germline V gene. The CDR3 loop reads CASSQESWAPVDNEQFF. CDR3 DNA sequence: TGTGCCAGCAGCCAAGAGTCTTGGGCACCAGTTGACAATGAGCAGTTCTTC.

This clonotype was seen repeatedly, ten times or more. The V and J genes are TRBV30 and TRBJ2-5; D gene uncertain. The germline V and J ends were trimmed by 2 bases and 5 bases, with 18 bases remaining between them. The CDR3 sequence is 15 residues long. Germline V gives CDR1 GTSNPN, CDR2 SVGIG (reference sequence). Written as DNA, the CDR3 is TGTGCCTGGAGTCTGACAAGGAATAAGGCGGAGACCCAGTACTTC. Its protein is CAWSLTRNKAETQYF. The full variable domain, completed using reference TRBV30 and TRBJ2-5, is SQTIHQWPATLVQPVGSPLSLECTVEGTSNPNLYWYRQAAGRGLQLLFYSVGIGQISSEVPQNLSASRPQDRQFILSSKKLLLSDSGFYLCAWSLTRNKAETQYFGPGTRLLVL.

This clonotype was seen at least ten times. This chain uses TRBV12-3 or TRBV12-4 with TRBJ2-1; 7 bases line up with TRBD1. V lost 2 bases and J lost 5; bases outside the gene matches: 3. This CDR3 is built from 14 residues. The CDR3 here is CASSLRQGDNEQFF. CDR3 in DNA: TGTGCCAGCAGTTTAAGGCAGGGGGACAATGAGCAGTTCTTC.

V and J are TRBV7-6 and TRBJ2-7; 9 bases are shared with TRBD2. The CDR3 totals 16 residues. V lost 5 bases to trimming and J lost 5 bases; unmatched junction nucleotides: 13. Germline CDR1 SGHVS, CDR2 FNYEAQ. The CDR3, as DNA: TGTGCCAGCAGCCTACTCTCGGCGGGAGGGCCTCACGAGCAGTACTTC. The encoded protein is CASSLLSAGGPHEQYF.

In this sample, this clonotype turned up many times. The chain has TRBV10-2 and TRBJ1-2, with D possibly being TRBD1 (6 bases). Germline V lookup: CDR1 WSHSY, CDR2 SAAADI. V lost 4 bases, J lost 1 base, and 7 bases lay in between. The CDR3 extends over 13 amino acids. This CDR3 is CASSGGGNYGYTF. The CDR3 nucleotides are TGCGCCAGCAGTGGAGGGGGTAACTATGGCTACACCTTC.

This clonotype appeared many times. This rearrangement joins TRBV7-7 to TRBJ2-2; D is undetermined. Trimming removed 5 bases at V and 4 bases at J, with 8 bases between. Germline CDR1 SSHAT, CDR2 FNYEAQ (reference sequence). The CDR3 is 13 residues long. CDR3 nucleotides: TGTGCCAGCAGCCAAATGAGCACCGGGGAGCTGTTTTTT. This gives the protein CASSQMSTGELFF.

This clonotype was detected many times. The genes are TRBV5-1 and TRBJ2-2; D call uncertain. Trimming shortened V by 4 bases and J by 5 bases, and 12 bases separated the two germline ends. CDR1 and CDR2 from the germline V gene are SGHRS and YFSETQ. This CDR3 contains 14 residues. The CDR3 DNA sequence: TGCGCCAGCAGCGGAATGGCCGGTACCGGGGAGCTGTTTTTT. This encodes CASSGMAGTGELFF.

This clonotype was detected many times. This chain connects TRBV6-4 to TRBJ2-1, with D possibly TRBD2 on 6 matching bases. The CDR3 has 14 residues. Trimming shortened V by 3 bases and J by 4 bases, and 10 bases separated the two germline ends. Germline V gene lookup returns CDR1 MRHNA and CDR2 SNTAGT. As DNA, the CDR3 is TGTGCCAGCAGTGAGATTAGCGGATACAATGAGCAGTTCTTC. This translates into CASSEISGYNEQFF.

This clonotype has at least ten counts. The V call is TRBV5-1, the J call TRBJ2-2; D gene ambiguous. The V gene's germline CDR1 is SGHRS and CDR2 YFSETQ. V lost 2 bases and J lost 4, with 12 bases in between. The CDR3 consists of 15 residues. The CDR3 reads CASSLAQHSTGELFF. The DNA of the CDR3 is TGCGCCAGCAGCTTAGCCCAACACTCCACCGGGGAGCTGTTTTTT.

In its sample, this clonotype was seen many times. V is TRBV7-9 and J is TRBJ2-1; D is unclear. CDR1 is SEHNR, CDR2 FQNEAQ, per germline (reference sequence). This CDR3 is built from 12 residues. With 10 bases removed from V and 5 bases from J, the gap between germline ends came to 12 bases. CDR3 coding DNA: TGTGCCAACCGAGGTCCCAACAATGAGCAGTTCTTC. Its protein product is CANRGPNNEQFF.

This clonotype was seen repeatedly, ten times or more. The chain links TRBV3-1 to TRBJ2-1; 8 nucleotides agree with TRBD2. This CDR3 is built from 19 residues. The V gene end was trimmed by 1 base and the J gene end by 4 bases; junction bases not matched to a gene: 15. CDR1 and CDR2 from the germline V gene are LGHDT and YNNKEL (reference sequence). CDR3 residues: CASSQVGTSAEPPYNEQFF. The DNA of the CDR3 is TGTGCCAGCAGCCAAGTAGGGACTAGTGCCGAACCCCCGTACAATGAGCAGTTCTTC.

This clonotype was seen repeatedly, ten times or more. V and J are TRBV5-1 and TRBJ2-2; TRBD2 matches at 10 bases. The J segment lost 1 base and the V segment lost 4 bases, leaving 4 bases of the junction unmatched. The germline gives CDR1 SGHRS, CDR2 YFSETQ. This CDR3 has 16 residues. The DNA of the CDR3 is TGCGCCAGCAGCCTCGGACTAGCGGTGAACACCGGGGAGCTGTTTTTT. It translates to CASSLGLAVNTGELFF.

This clonotype was picked up many times. This chain links TRBV6-5 with TRBJ1-5; no clear D gene. Trimming pared 6 bases from V and 0 bases from J, leaving 12 bases between. The CDR3 is 15 amino acids. In germline, CDR1 is MNHEY, CDR2 SVGAGI. DNA of the CDR3: TGTGCCAGCAGGGAAGGGAAATATAGCAATCAGCCCCAGCATTTT. This gives the protein CASREGKYSNQPQHF.

This clonotype was counted at least ten times. This rearrangement joins TRBV29-1 to TRBJ2-1, with D possibly being TRBD1 or TRBD2 (5 bases each). Germline CDR1 is SQVTM and CDR2 is ANQGSEA. Trimming stripped 4 bases from V and 3 bases from J, with 7 bases between. The CDR3 sequence is 12 residues long. The CDR3 DNA reads as TGCAGCGTTGGGGACGGCTACAATGAGCAGTTCTTC. Translating it yields CSVGDGYNEQFF.

This clonotype has ten or more counts. The gene calls are TRBV20-1 and TRBJ2-1; D uncertain. Germline CDR1 is DFQATT and CDR2 is SNEGSKA (reference sequence). The V end was cut by 3 bases, the J end by 0 bases, with 9 bases between. The CDR3 sequence is 14 residues long. The CDR3 nucleotides read TGCAGTGCTAGGGCTACCTACTCCTACAATGAGCAGTTCTTC. Translation gives CSARATYSYNEQFF.

This clonotype was seen more than once but under ten times. This chain uses TRBV4-2 with TRBJ1-1; perhaps TRBD1 as D (6 bases). There are 17 residues in the CDR3. Germline V lookup: CDR1 LGHNA, CDR2 YNFKEQ. The germline V and J ends were trimmed by 2 bases and 5 bases, with 21 bases remaining between them. For the CDR3, the DNA is TGTGCCAGCAGCCAATCACAGGGTGTAGCCCAGGTTACTGAAGCTTTCTTT. This gives the protein CASSQSQGVAQVTEAFF.

This clonotype was observed many times. The chain links TRBV20-1 to TRBJ2-7; D may be TRBD1 (5 bases). Germline V gene sequence: CDR1 DFQATT, CDR2 SNEGSKA (reference sequence). The CDR3 sequence is 13 residues long. Deletions cut 1 base from V and 0 bases from J, with 7 bases between. CDR3 protein: CSARADSSYEQYF. CDR3 nucleotides: TGCAGTGCTAGAGCAGACAGCTCCTACGAGCAGTACTTC.

There are many counts of this clonotype. The V and J genes are TRBV4-1 and TRBJ2-1; the D is unclear. This CDR3 has 17 residues. The ends were cut back, 1 base at V and 0 bases at J, with 13 bases in the middle. The germline CDR1 and CDR2 sequences are MGHRA and YSYEKL. CDR3 coding DNA: TGCGCCAGCAGCCAAGTCGATATGGGCTTCTCCTACAATGAGCAGTTCTTC. It yields the protein CASSQVDMGFSYNEQFF.